Shown below are 8 T cell receptor beta chains from a single sample sequenced in a study of blood T cell repertoires in COVID-19. Sequencing was performed with immunoSEQ multiplex PCR; in TCRdb, only in-frame clones are kept and a portion is missing. The sample lists about 130,000 clones, around nine tenths occurring once. The sample consisted of peripheral blood. These receptors all stem from a man aged 60 to 75 with COVID-19, enrolled during active disease.

J is TRBJ2-7 and V is TRBV27; D call uncertain. The CDR3 runs 13 residues. V was cut by 1 base and J by 1 base, with 5 bases left in between. Germline lookup yields CDR1 MNHEY and CDR2 SMNVEV (reference sequence). For the CDR3, the DNA is TGTGCCAGCAGTTTATGGCAGTCCTACGAGCAGTACTTC. Translated, it gives CASSLWQSYEQYF.

The chain recombines TRBV3-1 (or the pseudogene TRBV3-2) with TRBJ1-6; D uncertain. The germline CDR1 and CDR2 sequences are LGHDT and YNNKEL (reference sequence). The CDR3 is made up of 15 amino acids. V lost 4 bases and J lost 8, with 15 bases in between. CDR3 loop: CASSRESLGDSPLHF. In DNA, the CDR3 is TGTGCCAGCAGCCGTGAAAGTCTTGGAGATTCACCCCTCCACTTT.

This clone was recorded a few times. The chain is built from TRBV18 and TRBJ1-2; D possibly corresponds to TRBD1 (6 bases). The germline gives CDR1 KGHSH, CDR2 LQKENI. This CDR3 is 15 amino acids long. V dropped 1 base and J dropped 6 bases, with 15 bases sitting between them. The CDR3 DNA follows: TGTGCCAGCTCACCACTTCACAGGGTCTATGATGGCTACACCTTC. This codes for CASSPLHRVYDGYTF.

The CDR3 DNA is TGTGCCAGCAGTCCCGGAGGGGGCATGGGGACTGAAGCTTTCTTT. This gives the protein CASSPGGGMGTEAFF. The chain recombines TRBV28 with TRBJ1-1, with 7 bases fitting TRBD1. Trimming took 5 bases from V and 5 from J; bases not matched to a gene: 11. Germline V gene data show CDR1 as MDHEN and CDR2 as SYDVKM. CDR3 length: 15 amino acids.

Notes on this clone: This same CDR3 is encoded by further DNA sequences in the sample. V gene TRBV18 combines with J gene TRBJ1-6; 9 bases map to TRBD1. Unmatched junction bases numbered 2, after V lost 4 bases and J lost 10 bases. In germline, CDR1 is KGHSH, CDR2 LQKENI. There are 13 residues in the CDR3. CDR3 nucleotides: TGTGCCAGCTCACGGGACAGGGACTCACCCCTCCACTTT. As protein: CASSRDRDSPLHF.

The chain carries TRBV30 and TRBJ1-5, with D uncertain. The CDR3 extends over 14 amino acids. Germline V gene lookup returns CDR1 GTSNPN and CDR2 SVGIG (reference sequence). V was trimmed by 2 bases and J by 2 bases, leaving 10 bases between them. CDR3 coding DNA: TGTGCCTGGAGTCACTCTCGGGGCAATCAGCCCCAGCATTTT. It codes for CAWSHSRGNQPQHF. Variable domain in full (rest from reference TRBV30 and TRBJ1-5): SQTIHQWPATLVQPVGSPLSLECTVEGTSNPNLYWYRQAAGRGLQLLFYSVGIGQISSEVPQNLSASRPQDRQFILSSKKLLLSDSGFYLCAWSHSRGNQPQHFGDGTRLSIL.

This chain links TRBV4-2 with TRBJ1-5, with 7 bases fitting TRBD1. There are 16 residues in the CDR3. V was pared by 5 bases and J by 4 bases, with 11 bases of the junction left unmatched. The germline gives CDR1 LGHNA, CDR2 YNFKEQ. The CDR3 DNA is TGTGCCAGCAGCTCTCACACGACAGGGACGAATCAGCCCCAGCATTTT. Its protein is CASSSHTTGTNQPQHF.

The rearrangement joins TRBV13 to TRBJ2-2, with D possibly being TRBD2 (7 bases). Trimming left V 5 bases short and J 4 bases short, with 17 bases between. CDR3 length: 16 amino acids. The V gene's germline CDR1 is PRHDT and CDR2 FYEKMQ (reference sequence). The CDR3 DNA is TGTGCCAGCAGCCCCCACCGGGGGGCGGCCACCGGGGAGCTGTTTTTT. This encodes CASSPHRGAATGELFF.